One and the same sample provided the 23 T cell receptor beta chains below, sequenced in a study of cytomegalovirus exposure and HLA in healthy donors. In the PCR, 60 Vbeta and 13 Jbeta primers were used. The method was immunoSEQ multiplex PCR; TCRdb's version includes in-frame clones alone and lacks a portion of them. The repertoire includes some 79,000 clones, around 66% of them detected once, and about 15% sits in the top ten. Sequencing was performed on PBMCs. The receptor source for this set is a woman between 35 and 50 years old in good health and CMV-seropositive.

The rearrangement uses TRBV28 and TRBJ2-2; D perhaps matches TRBD2 (5 bases). CDR1 is MDHEN, CDR2 SYDVKM, per germline. The CDR3 consists of 13 residues. With 2 bases removed from V and 11 bases from J, the gap between germline ends came to 12 bases. The CDR3 reads CASSLVSRGELFF. DNA of the CDR3: TGTGCCAGCAGTTTAGTATCTCGGGGTGAGCTGTTTTTT.

V gene TRBV4-3 combines with J gene TRBJ2-7, with 8 bases identical to TRBD2. The ends lost 1 base at V and 4 bases at J; junction bases unmatched: 15. Germline assignment: CDR1 LGHNA and CDR2 YSLEER. The CDR3 has 18 residues. The chain's CDR3 is CASSQGLRRLATFYEQYF. CDR3 sequence (DNA): TGCGCCAGCAGCCAAGGCCTCCGGAGACTAGCGACATTTTACGAGCAGTACTTC.

J is TRBJ1-3 and V is TRBV14; tentative D call: TRBD1 (5 bases). V lost 4 bases and J 4 bases, leaving 17 bases between the germline ends. This CDR3 region has 16 residues. Germline V gene data show CDR1 as SGHDN and CDR2 as FVKESK. The CDR3 region is CASSPLGRGYGNTIYF. CDR3 DNA sequence: TGTGCCAGCAGCCCCCTGGGGAGGGGTTACGGAAACACCATATATTTT.

The sample holds many counts of this clone. The chain recombines TRBV2 with TRBJ2-1; a weak D match, TRBD1 (6 bases). The germline CDR1 and CDR2 sequences are SNHLY and FYNNEI. V shed 6 bases and J shed 5 bases, with 14 bases lying between them. There are 14 residues in the CDR3. Written as DNA, the CDR3 is TGTGCCAGCAGGGACCCAGGGGTCCACAATGAGCAGTTCTTC. This codes for CASRDPGVHNEQFF.

V usage is TRBV15 and J usage is TRBJ2-7, with TRBD2 matching over 7 bases. The CDR3 runs 16 residues. Germline V lookup: CDR1 LNHNV, CDR2 YYDKDF (reference sequence). V shed 3 bases, J shed 2 bases, and the junction held 10 bases outside the gene matches. DNA of the CDR3: TGTGCCACCAGCAGTCGGGAGGTCGCACAACCCTACGAGCAGTACTTC. Protein product: CATSSREVAQPYEQYF.

This chain connects TRBV6-6 to TRBJ1-2; 8 bases align to TRBD1. The CDR3 totals 12 residues. Germline lookup yields CDR1 MNHNY and CDR2 SVGAGI (reference sequence). The trim removed 6 bases at V and 8 bases at J, leaving 5 bases unmatched. The CDR3 DNA reads as TGTGCCAGCAGGCAGGGGGCGGAAGGCTACACCTTC. Encoded protein: CASRQGAEGYTF.

The V and J genes are TRBV4-3 and TRBJ2-2, with 11 bases aligning to TRBD2. Losses at the gene ends were 1 base for V and 2 bases for J; bases not matched to a gene: 6. The CDR3 runs to 18 residues. Germline lookup yields CDR1 LGHNA and CDR2 YSLEER. CDR3 sequence: CASSQVLAGGGNTGELFF. The CDR3 DNA sequence: TGCGCCAGCAGCCAAGTGCTAGCGGGAGGTGGTAACACCGGGGAGCTGTTTTTT.

The rearrangement links TRBV9 to TRBJ2-2; 7 positions match TRBD2. The length of the CDR3 is 15 residues. Germline CDR1 SGDLS, CDR2 YYNGEE. Trimming took 0 bases from V and 2 from J; bases not matched to a gene: 1. The CDR3, as DNA: TGTGCCAGCAGCGTAGCGGGACTAAACACCGGGGAGCTGTTTTTT. It specifies CASSVAGLNTGELFF.

This clone was recorded only once. The V and J genes are TRBV5-1 and TRBJ1-1, with D maybe TRBD1 (6 bases). CDR3 length: 14 amino acids. The V gene lost 6 bases and the J gene lost 3 bases, with 15 bases spanning the gap. The germline V gene encodes CDR1 SGHRS and CDR2 YFSETQ. For the CDR3, the DNA is TGCGCCAGCACCCCCAGGGGCGCGGACACTGAAGCTTTCTTT. Protein product: CASTPRGADTEAFF.

This clone came up once. The J gene is TRBJ1-2, the V gene TRBV28; no reliable D call. The CDR3 spans 13 residues. Germline V gene sequence: CDR1 MDHEN, CDR2 SYDVKM. V was cut by 3 bases and J by 4 bases, with 9 bases left in between. The CDR3 region is CASSFARGYGYTF. In DNA form, the CDR3 reads TGTGCCAGCAGTTTTGCACGGGGCTATGGCTACACCTTC.

The gene calls are TRBV4-2 and TRBJ2-5; 9 bases match TRBD2. J gave up 7 bases and V 0 bases, and 3 bases lay outside the gene matches. Germline V gives CDR1 LGHNA, CDR2 YNFKEQ. The CDR3 length is 14 residues. The CDR3 DNA sequence: TGTGCCAGCAGCCAAGAAAATAGCGGGGGGACCCAGTACTTC. Protein: CASSQENSGGTQYF.

The chain is built from TRBV28 and TRBJ1-2, with TRBD1 matching over 12 bases. This CDR3 has 15 amino acids. J was trimmed by 7 bases and V by 8 bases; bases with no gene match: 11. Germline CDR1 MDHEN, CDR2 SYDVKM. The CDR3 loop is CASGPPGQGAVGYTF. The DNA of the CDR3 is TGTGCCAGCGGACCCCCGGGACAGGGGGCAGTTGGCTACACCTTC.

The chain employs TRBV5-1 and TRBJ2-5, with D possibly being TRBD2 (5 bases). V was shortened by 0 bases and J by 6 bases, with 12 bases between the two germline ends. Germline V gene lookup returns CDR1 SGHRS and CDR2 YFSETQ. The CDR3 runs 14 residues. The chain's CDR3 is CASSLARGGQTQYF. The CDR3 coding sequence is TGCGCCAGCAGCTTGGCACGGGGTGGGCAGACCCAGTACTTC.

The chain couples TRBV4-3 to TRBJ2-1; D ambiguous. Germline-derived CDR1 and CDR2 are LGHNA and YSLEER. This CDR3 is 15 amino acids long. The V and J ends lost 3 bases and 2 bases respectively, with 11 bases between them. In DNA form, the CDR3 reads TGCGCCAGCAGCCAGGGCGTACCCCCCTACAATGAGCAGTTCTTC. Protein product: CASSQGVPPYNEQFF.

This clone was seen a few times. The J gene is TRBJ1-3, the V gene TRBV11-2, with 12 bases identical to TRBD1. This CDR3 has 16 amino acids. The V gene's germline CDR1 is SGHAT and CDR2 FQNNGV. J was trimmed by 1 base and V by 5 bases; bases with no gene match: 3. The CDR3 loop is CASSPGQGASGNTIYF. The CDR3 nucleotides are TGTGCCAGCAGCCCGGGACAGGGGGCTTCTGGAAACACCATATATTTT. The complete variable domain, with remaining parts taken from reference TRBV11-2 and TRBJ1-3, reads EAGVAQSPRYKIIEKRQSVAFWCNPISGHATLYWYQQILGQGPKLLIQFQNNGVVDDSQLPKDRFSAERLKGVDSTLKIQPAKLEDSAVYLCASSPGQGASGNTIYFGEGSWLTVV.

This chain links TRBV27 with TRBJ2-2; 7 bases match TRBD1. V lost 5 bases and J lost 5; bases outside the gene matches: 8. CDR3 size: 15 residues. The germline V gene has CDR1 MNHEY and CDR2 SMNVEV (reference sequence). This chain's CDR3 is CASSPRQGTTGELFF. As DNA, the CDR3 is TGTGCCAGCAGTCCTAGACAGGGTACGACCGGGGAGCTGTTTTTT.

This sequence joins TRBV27 and TRBJ2-6; 8 bases align to TRBD1. In germline, CDR1 is MNHEY, CDR2 SMNVEV (reference sequence). Trimming cost V 6 bases and J 2 bases; bases outside gene matches: 3. The CDR3 runs to 15 residues. The CDR3 coding sequence is TGTGCCAGCAGAGAACAGGGGGCTGGGGCCAACGTCCTGACTTTC. It translates to CASREQGAGANVLTF.

Only a few counts were recorded for this clone. The J gene is TRBJ2-2, the V gene TRBV6-5; D is perhaps TRBD2 (5 bases). The germline gives CDR1 MNHEY, CDR2 SVGAGI. Trimming took 6 bases from V and 5 from J, leaving 13 bases between them. CDR3 length: 14 amino acids. CDR3 nucleotides: TGTGCCAGCAGCAAGGTTAGGAGGACCGGGGAGCTGTTTTTT. Residues: CASSKVRRTGELFF.

The V and J genes are TRBV9 and TRBJ2-1; TRBD2 matches at 9 bases. J gave up 3 bases and V 3 bases, and 7 bases lay outside the gene matches. CDR1 is SGDLS and CDR2 is YYNGEE in the germline V gene. The CDR3 contains 16 residues. The CDR3 nucleotides are TGTGCCAGCAGCGCCGAGGGACTAGCTAGCTACAATGAGCAGTTCTTC. Its protein is CASSAEGLASYNEQFF.

This chain's CDR3 is CASSQDPQGTAFF. Written as DNA, the CDR3 is TGCGCCAGCAGCCAAGACCCCCAGGGTACGGCTTTCTTT. V usage is TRBV4-1 and J usage is TRBJ1-1; D is perhaps TRBD1 (5 bases). Germline V gene sequence: CDR1 MGHRA, CDR2 YSYEKL. Trimming took 0 bases from V and 11 from J, leaving 13 bases between them. The CDR3 consists of 13 residues.

The chain carries TRBV30 and TRBJ1-5; no clear D gene. CDR1 is GTSNPN and CDR2 is SVGIG in the germline V gene (reference sequence). The CDR3 is 14 amino acids. Trimming left V 0 bases short and J 5 bases short, with 11 bases between. The CDR3 loop reads CAWSVLEGDQPQHF. In nucleotides, the CDR3 is TGTGCCTGGAGTGTATTGGAGGGTGATCAGCCCCAGCATTTT.

This chain joins TRBV5-4 and TRBJ2-2; D not resolved. The germline V and J ends were trimmed by 0 bases and 4 bases, with 7 bases remaining between them. The germline V gene encodes CDR1 SGHNT and CDR2 YYREEE (reference sequence). The CDR3 covers 14 residues. This chain's CDR3 is CASSLDISTGELFF. The DNA of the CDR3 is TGTGCCAGCAGCTTGGACATTTCCACCGGGGAGCTGTTTTTT. Full variable domain (remainder filled in from reference TRBV5-4 and TRBJ2-2): ETGVTQSPTHLIKTRGQQVTLRCSSQSGHNTVSWYQQALGQGPQFIFQYYREEENGRGNFPPRFSGLQFPNYSSELNVNALELDDSALYLCASSLDISTGELFFGEGSRLTVL.

The V call is TRBV28, the J call TRBJ2-7; the match to TRBD2 covers 11 bases. The CDR3 has 16 residues. The V segment lost 3 bases and the J segment 1 base; nucleotides outside the gene matches: 5. CDR1 is MDHEN and CDR2 is SYDVKM in the germline V gene. CDR3 sequence reads: CASSFSPSGRSYEQYF. The CDR3 coding sequence is TGTGCCAGCAGTTTTAGCCCTAGCGGGAGGTCCTACGAGCAGTACTTC.